This TCR beta chain was found in a study of breast tumors, draining lymph nodes, adjacent tissues. Findings and limits, study-wide: The data were judged consistent with most tumor T cells coming from lymph node and expanding in tumor. Tumor repertoires ranked between lymph nodes and nontumor tissue in diversity, with V and J gene preferences. Tumor T cell lymph node origin was a supported hypothesis, not proven.

Concerning this clonotype: Its antigen is still unknown.

CDR3 length: 18 residues. CDR1 is SGHTS and CDR2 is YDEGEE in the germline V gene. The ends lost 4 bases at V and 5 bases at J; junction bases unmatched: 11. Using its own MiXCR run on the multiplex PCR reads, TCRdb lists one record per CDR3 protein. Among roughly 49,000 distinct CDR3 sequences listed, approximately 45% were seen once. What was sequenced was breast tumor tissue. This chain connects TRBV5-8 to TRBJ2-1; 14 bases fit TRBD2. The TCR sequence derives from a female donor with breast cancer. Some clones in this sample may be carry-over from other donors' samples. CDR3: CASSPRGLAGVSDNEQFF. The DNA of the CDR3 is TGTGCCAGCAGCCCCCGGGGACTAGCGGGAGTCAGCGACAATGAGCAGTTCTTC.